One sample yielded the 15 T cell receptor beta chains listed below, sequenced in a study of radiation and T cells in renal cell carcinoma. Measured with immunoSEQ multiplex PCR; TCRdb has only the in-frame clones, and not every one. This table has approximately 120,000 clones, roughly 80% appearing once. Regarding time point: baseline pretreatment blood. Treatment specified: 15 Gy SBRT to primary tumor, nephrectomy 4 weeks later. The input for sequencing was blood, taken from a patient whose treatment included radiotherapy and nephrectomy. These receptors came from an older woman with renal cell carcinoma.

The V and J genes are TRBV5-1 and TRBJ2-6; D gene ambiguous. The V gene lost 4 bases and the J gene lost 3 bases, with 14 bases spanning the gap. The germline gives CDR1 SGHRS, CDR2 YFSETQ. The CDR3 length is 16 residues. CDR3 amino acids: CASSLNLDSGANVLTF. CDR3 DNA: TGCGCCAGCAGCCTAAATTTGGATAGTGGGGCCAACGTCCTGACTTTC.

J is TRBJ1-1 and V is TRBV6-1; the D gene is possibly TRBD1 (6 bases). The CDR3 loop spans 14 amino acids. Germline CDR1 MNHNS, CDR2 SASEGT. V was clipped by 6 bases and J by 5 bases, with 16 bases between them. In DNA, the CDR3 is TGTGCCAGCAGAATGGGGGGGGCGGGAACTGAAGCTTTCTTT. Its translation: CASRMGGAGTEAFF.

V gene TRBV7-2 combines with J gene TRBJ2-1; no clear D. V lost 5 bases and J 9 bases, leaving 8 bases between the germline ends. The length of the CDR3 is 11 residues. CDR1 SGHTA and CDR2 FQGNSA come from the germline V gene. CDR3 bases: TGTGCCAGCAGCAACACGGGTGAGCAGTTCTTC. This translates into CASSNTGEQFF. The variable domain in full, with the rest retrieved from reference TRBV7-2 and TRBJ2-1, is GAGVSQSPSNKVTEKGKDVELRCDPISGHTALYWYRQSLGQGLEFLIYFQGNSAPDKSGLPSDRFSAERTGGSVSTLTIQRTQQEDSAVYLCASSNTGEQFFGPGTRLTVL.

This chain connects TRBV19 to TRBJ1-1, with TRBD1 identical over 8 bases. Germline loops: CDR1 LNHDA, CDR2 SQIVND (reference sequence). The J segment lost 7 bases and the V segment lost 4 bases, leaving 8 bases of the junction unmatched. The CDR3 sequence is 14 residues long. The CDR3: CASSRRTGLIEAFF. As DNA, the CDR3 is TGTGCCAGTAGTAGAAGGACAGGGCTAATTGAAGCTTTCTTT.

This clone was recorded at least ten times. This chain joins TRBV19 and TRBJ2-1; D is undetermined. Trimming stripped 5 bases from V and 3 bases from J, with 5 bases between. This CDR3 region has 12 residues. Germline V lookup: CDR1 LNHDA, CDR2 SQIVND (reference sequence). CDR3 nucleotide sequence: TGTGCCAGTAGTCCAGACTACAATGAGCAGTTCTTC. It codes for CASSPDYNEQFF.

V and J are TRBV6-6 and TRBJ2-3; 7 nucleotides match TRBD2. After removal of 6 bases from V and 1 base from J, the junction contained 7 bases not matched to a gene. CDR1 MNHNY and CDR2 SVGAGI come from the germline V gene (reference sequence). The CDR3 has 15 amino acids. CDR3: CASSPGTTRTDTQYF. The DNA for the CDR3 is TGTGCCAGCAGCCCCGGGACTACACGCACAGATACGCAGTATTTT.

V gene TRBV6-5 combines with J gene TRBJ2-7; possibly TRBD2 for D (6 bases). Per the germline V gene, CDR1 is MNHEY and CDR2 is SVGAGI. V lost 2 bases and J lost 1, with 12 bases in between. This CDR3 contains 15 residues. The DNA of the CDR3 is TGTGCCAGCAGTTACGTGGAGGGACGATCCTACGAGCAGTACTTC. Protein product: CASSYVEGRSYEQYF.

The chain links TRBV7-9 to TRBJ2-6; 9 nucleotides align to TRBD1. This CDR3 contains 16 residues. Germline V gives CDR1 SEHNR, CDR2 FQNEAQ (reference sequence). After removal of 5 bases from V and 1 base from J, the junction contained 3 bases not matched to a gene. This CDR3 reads CASSPGQGSGANVLTF. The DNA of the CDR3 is TGTGCCAGCAGCCCTGGACAGGGGTCTGGGGCCAACGTCCTGACTTTC.

DNA for the CDR3: TGTGCCAGCAGTGAACGGCCTAGCGGGGGGGCAAGGCAGTTCTTC. Encoded protein: CASSERPSGGARQFF. The gene calls are TRBV6-1 and TRBJ2-1, with TRBD2 matching over 12 bases. CDR1 MNHNS and CDR2 SASEGT come from the germline V gene. The V gene end was trimmed by 2 bases and the J gene end by 12 bases; junction bases not matched to a gene: 8. This CDR3 region has 15 residues.

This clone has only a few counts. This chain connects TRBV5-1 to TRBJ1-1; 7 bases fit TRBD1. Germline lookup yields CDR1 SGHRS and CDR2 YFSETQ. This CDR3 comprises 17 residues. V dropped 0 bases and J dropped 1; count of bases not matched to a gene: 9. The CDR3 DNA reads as TGCGCCAGCAGCTTGGTGTACAGGGGATCGGGGAACACTGAAGCTTTCTTT. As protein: CASSLVYRGSGNTEAFF.

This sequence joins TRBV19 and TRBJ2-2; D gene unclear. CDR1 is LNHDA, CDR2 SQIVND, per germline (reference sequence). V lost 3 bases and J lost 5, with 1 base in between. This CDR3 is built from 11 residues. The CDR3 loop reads CASSMTGELFF. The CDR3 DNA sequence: TGTGCCAGTAGTATGACCGGGGAGCTGTTTTTT.

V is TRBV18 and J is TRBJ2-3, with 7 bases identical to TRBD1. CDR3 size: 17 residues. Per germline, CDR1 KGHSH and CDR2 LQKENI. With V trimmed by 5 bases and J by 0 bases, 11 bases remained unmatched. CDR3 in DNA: TGTGCCAGCTCAGCCACTCCCGGGACAGCTAGCACAGATACGCAGTATTTT. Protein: CASSATPGTASTDTQYF.

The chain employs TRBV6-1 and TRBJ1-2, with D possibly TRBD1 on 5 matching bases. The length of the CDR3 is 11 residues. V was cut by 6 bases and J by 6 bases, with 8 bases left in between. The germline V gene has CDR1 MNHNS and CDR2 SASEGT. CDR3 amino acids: CASRTDDGYTF. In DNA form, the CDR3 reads TGTGCCAGCAGGACAGATGATGGCTACACCTTC.

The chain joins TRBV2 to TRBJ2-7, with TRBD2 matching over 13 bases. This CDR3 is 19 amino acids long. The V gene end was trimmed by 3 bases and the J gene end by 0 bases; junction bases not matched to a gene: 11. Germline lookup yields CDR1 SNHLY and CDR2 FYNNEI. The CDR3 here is CASSDSTSGRDLYSYEQYF. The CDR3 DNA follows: TGTGCCAGCAGTGACAGTACTAGCGGGAGGGACTTATACTCCTACGAGCAGTACTTC.

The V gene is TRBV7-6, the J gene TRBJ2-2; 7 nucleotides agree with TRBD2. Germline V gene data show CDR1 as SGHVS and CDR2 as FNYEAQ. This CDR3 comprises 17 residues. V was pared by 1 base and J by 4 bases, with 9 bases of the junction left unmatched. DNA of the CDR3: TGTGCCAGCAGCTTAGTTCGGCGGGAGCCCAGCACCGGGGAGCTGTTTTTT. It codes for CASSLVRREPSTGELFF. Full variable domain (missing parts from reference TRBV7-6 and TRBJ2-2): GAGVSQSPRYKVTKRGQDVALRCDPISGHVSLYWYRQALGQGPEFLTYFNYEAQQDKSGLPNDRFSAERPEGSISTLTIQRTEQRDSAMYRCASSLVRREPSTGELFFGEGSRLTVL.